These T cell receptor beta chains were read from a single sample in a study of T cell responses to AZD1222 COVID-19 vaccine. Method: immunoSEQ multiplex PCR; TCRdb's copy keeps in-frame clones and lacks some. The sample carries tens of thousands of clones, roughly nine tenths recorded once. The sample was peripheral blood, taken on day 0 of AZD1222 vaccination. The receptors were gathered from an adult in good health. Each CDR3 is given with its conserved first and last residue. D genes are given only for firm matches. Size is stated for part of the rows, as once, few or many counts, or as a class when the clone is expanded.

TGTGCCAGCAGCCCCGGTATCCGGGAAAAACTGTTTTTT,CASSPGIREKLFF,NA,TRBJ1-4,TRBV11-2,NA
TGCGCCAGCAGCGGGGCGGGGTTCCATGGCTACACCTTC,CASSGAGFHGYTF,NA,TRBJ1-2,TRBV5-1,NA
TGTGCCAGCACCTGGGACAGGAGTTCGACTGAAGCTTTCTTT,CASTWDRSSTEAFF,TRBD1,TRBJ1-1,TRBV5-4,NA
TGTGCCAGCAGCCCTGGGACTAGCGGGGGGGCCGCAAATGAGCAGTTCTTC,CASSPGTSGGAANEQFF,TRBD2,TRBJ2-1,TRBV11-3,NA
TGTGCCAGCAGTTTTGGCAACACCGGGGAGCTGTTTTTT,CASSFGNTGELFF,NA,TRBJ2-2,TRBV27,NA
TGTGCCAGCAGTCCGCACGACAGGGTCTATGGCTACACCTTC,CASSPHDRVYGYTF,TRBD1,TRBJ1-2,TRBV28,NA
TGTGCCAGCAGCCAAATTGACAGTTACACTGAAGCTTTCTTT,CASSQIDSYTEAFF,NA,TRBJ1-1,TRBV14,once
TGTGCCAGCAGCTTGGGCCCGGGGTCCGGGGAGCTGTTTTTT,CASSLGPGSGELFF,NA,TRBJ2-2,TRBV7-3,NA
TGCGCCAGCGTTTCGACAGGTTTCTCTGGAAACACCATATATTTT,CASVSTGFSGNTIYF,NA,TRBJ1-3,TRBV5-1,NA
TGTGCCAGTAGTAGAGTCCGGACGGACTCCAACTATGGCTACACCTTC,CASSRVRTDSNYGYTF,NA,TRBJ1-2,TRBV19,once
TGTGCCAGCAGCCAAGATTCAGGGGGTGCGAGGGGCTACACCTTC,CASSQDSGGARGYTF,TRBD1,TRBJ1-2,TRBV4-2,NA
TGTGCCAGCAGTGCCCTAAGTATTTCCGAGCAGTACTTC,CASSALSISEQYF,NA,TRBJ2-7,TRBV2,NA
TGCAGCGTAAGTCAGGGAACCCCCACAGATACGCAGTATTTT,CSVSQGTPTDTQYF,NA,TRBJ2-3,TRBV29-1,NA
TGTGCCAGCAGCTTCATGGACAGCATGAACACTGAAGCTTTCTTT,CASSFMDSMNTEAFF,NA,TRBJ1-1,TRBV13,NA
TGCGCCAGCAGCCAAGATCCTCTGAGCTCCTATAATTCACCCCTCCACTTT,CASSQDPLSSYNSPLHF,NA,TRBJ1-6,TRBV4-1,NA
TGTGCCAGCAGCGATACCGGGACAGGGCATGGCTACACCTTC,CASSDTGTGHGYTF,TRBD1,TRBJ1-2,TRBV7-9,NA
TGTGCCAGCAGTGAAGTTTCAGGGAGCAATCAGCCCCAGCATTTT,CASSEVSGSNQPQHF,NA,TRBJ1-5,TRBV6-1,NA
TGTGCTAGCAGCCTGGTTACTAGCGGGAGTTTCTACGAGCAGTACTTC,CASSLVTSGSFYEQYF,TRBD2,TRBJ2-7,TRBV7-7,NA
TGCGCCAGCAGCCAGGGATCAGCTGGGACAGGGTCTTCACCCCTCCACTTT,CASSQGSAGTGSSPLHF,TRBD1,TRBJ1-6,TRBV4-1,NA
TGTGCCAGCAGTAGGACAGGGAATATCAAAGGCTATGGCTACACCTTC,CASSRTGNIKGYGYTF,TRBD1,TRBJ1-2,TRBV7-9,NA
TGTGCCAGCACTCGAAAGGTCGGGGTACTAGCGGGAGCCCACGGCGAGCAGTACTTC,CASTRKVGVLAGAHGEQYF,TRBD2,TRBJ2-7,TRBV6-6,NA
TGTGCCAGCAGCTTCTCGTCCAGCTCTGGAAACACCATATATTTT,CASSFSSSSGNTIYF,NA,TRBJ1-3,TRBV7-2,once
TGTGCCAGCAGGCAAGGCGACTCTGGAAACACCATATATTTT,CASRQGDSGNTIYF,NA,TRBJ1-3,TRBV6-5,NA
TGCGCCAGCAGTGAGGCCGCGGGGGGTCCCGGGTACGAGCAGTACTTC,CASSEAAGGPGYEQYF,TRBD2,TRBJ2-7,TRBV10-2,once
TGTGCCAGCTTCCCTCCGGGACTAGCGGGAGTTAACTCGGAGACGCAGTATTTT,CASFPPGLAGVNSETQYF,TRBD2,TRBJ2-3,TRBV28,NA
TGTGCCAGCAGCGGACAGGGGATCGGCACCGGGGAGCTGTTTTTT,CASSGQGIGTGELFF,TRBD1,TRBJ2-2,TRBV9,NA
TGTGCCAGCAGCCATCATTTGGCGGGGGAGCTGGATGAGCAGTTCTTC,CASSHHLAGELDEQFF,TRBD2,TRBJ2-1,TRBV11-2,NA
TGTGCCAGCAGCCAACGGGACAATGAGCAGTTCTTC,CASSQRDNEQFF,NA,TRBJ2-1,TRBV3-1/TRBV3-2,NA
TGTGCCAGCAGTTACAGGGTTGTATCCTATAATTCACCCCTCCACTTT,CASSYRVVSYNSPLHF,NA,TRBJ1-6,TRBV28,NA
TGTGCCAGCAGTTTTTCATCTGCGACAGGGAATGAAGCTTTCTTT,CASSFSSATGNEAFF,TRBD1,TRBJ1-1,TRBV6-5,NA
TGTGCCATCAGTGTGCGGGGGAGTGAGCAGTTCTTC,CAISVRGSEQFF,TRBD2,TRBJ2-1,TRBV10-3,NA
TGTGCCAGCAGCGTAGTGCCAGCCCCTAACTATGGCTACACCTTC,CASSVVPAPNYGYTF,NA,TRBJ1-2,TRBV9,NA
TGCAGCGTTCTTGACCGGACAGGGTCTAGGACAGATACGCAGTATTTT,CSVLDRTGSRTDTQYF,TRBD1,TRBJ2-3,TRBV29-1,NA
TGTGCCAGCAGCCTATGGCAGGACAGGGGTCAGCAGTACTTC,CASSLWQDRGQQYF,TRBD1,TRBJ2-7,TRBV7-9,few
TGTGCCAGCAGACCACCCACCGGGACAGGGGGCCCGGAGACCCAGTACTTC,CASRPPTGTGGPETQYF,TRBD1,TRBJ2-5,TRBV28,NA
TGCGCCAGCAGCTTGGCCGGCAGGGTGAGGACTGAAGCTTTCTTT,CASSLAGRVRTEAFF,NA,TRBJ1-1,TRBV5-1,NA
TGTGCCAGCAGCAGACGGGAACAAGAGACCCAGTACTTC,CASSRREQETQYF,NA,TRBJ2-5,TRBV27,NA
TGTGCCAGCAGCTTAGAATGGAGGCCTAGCTATCCTTACGAGCAGTACTTC,CASSLEWRPSYPYEQYF,NA,TRBJ2-7,TRBV7-8,NA
TGCGCCAGCAGCTTAGGGGGCCGACAGGGGGAAGAAGCTTTCTTT,CASSLGGRQGEEAFF,TRBD1,TRBJ1-1,TRBV5-1,NA
TGTGCCAGCGGCCGGGACAGGGGAGAAAAACTGTTTTTT,CASGRDRGEKLFF,TRBD1,TRBJ1-4,TRBV6-5,NA
TGTGCCAGCAGTTCGGGACTAGCGGGGGGCTACATTCAGTACTTC,CASSSGLAGGYIQYF,TRBD2,TRBJ2-4,TRBV27,NA
TGTGCCAGCAGCTTAGGTTGGGACAGGTTTAAGCCCCAGCATTTT,CASSLGWDRFKPQHF,TRBD1,TRBJ1-5,TRBV7-8,NA
TGTGCCAGCAGCCAAACCTCCGACACCATATATTTT,CASSQTSDTIYF,NA,TRBJ1-3,TRBV3-1/TRBV3-2,NA
TGTGCTAGCAGCTCCGGGGTCCAAAAGGGGGAGCTGTTTTTT,CASSSGVQKGELFF,NA,TRBJ2-2,TRBV7-7,NA